Detailed here is one T cell receptor beta chain. How the authors handled the data: Reference gene primer amplification gave nucleated cell count estimates. Assay used: immunoSEQ multiplex PCR; TCRdb lists only in-frame clones, some missing. The D gene and trimming were derived from the DNA, and the V and J assignments and clone size from that table. The data contain about 94,000 clones, 70% to 90% of them singletons. CDR1 and CDR2 from the germline V gene are SGHTA and FQGNSA. The V end was cut by 5 bases, the J end by 4 bases, with 9 bases between. This CDR3 comprises 13 residues. The entry originates in a study of blood T cell repertoires in COVID-19. As for the study in general: Collection of acute and convalescent COVID-19 samples took place in the United States, Italy and Spain. The analysed material was cDNA or gDNA that came from T cells, B-cell-depleted T cells, or PBMCs.

The source material was peripheral blood. The V call is TRBV7-2, the J call TRBJ2-1, with D possibly TRBD1 on 5 matching bases. This receptor was identified in a human donor with acute or convalescent COVID-19. The donor label of this sample is uncertain. CDR3 sequence (DNA): TGTGCCAGCAGCAGGGGCCCGTACAATGAGCAGTTCTTC. It translates to CASSRGPYNEQFF.